This is a list of T cell receptor beta chains from one sample in a study of control samples from healthy donors and cancer patients. The assay was immunoSEQ multiplex PCR, and TCRdb's table has in-frame clones only and misses some. The table has some 3,000 clones, nearly 80% seen once; the top ten hold around 27%. The sequencing input was formalin-fixed, paraffin-embedded tissue. The receptors were gathered from a male donor with melanoma. CDR3s include the opening cysteine and the closing phenylalanine or tryptophan. The D gene is left open where the match is weak. A clone size is listed for some rows: how often the clone was seen (once, few, many), or a class if it is expanded.

J: TRBJ2-5
V: TRBV21-1
D: .
size: .
CDR3: CASSKRGPGEEEETQYF
DNA: TGTGCCAGCAGCAAAAGGGGGCCCGGCGAGGAAGAAGAGACCCAGTACTTC

J: TRBJ1-5
V: TRBV6-2/TRBV6-3
D: .
size: .
CDR3: CASNPTDSNQPQHF
DNA: TGTGCCAGCAACCCGACGGATAGCAATCAGCCCCAGCATTTT

J: TRBJ2-1
V: TRBV7-3
D: .
size: once
CDR3: CASSLSRDNEQFF
DNA: TGTGCCAGCAGCTTAAGCAGAGACAATGAGCAGTTCTTC

J: TRBJ2-6
V: TRBV28
D: .
size: once
CDR3: CASSKGGSGANVLTF
DNA: TGTGCCAGCAGCAAAGGGGGCTCTGGGGCCAACGTCCTGACTTTC

J: TRBJ2-3
V: TRBV5-1
D: TRBD1
size: .
CDR3: CASSYGTGGDTQYF
DNA: TGCGCCAGCAGCTACGGGACAGGGGGAGATACGCAGTATTTT

J: TRBJ2-3
V: TRBV5-1
D: .
size: once
CDR3: CASSPPGGSDTQYF
DNA: TGCGCCAGCAGCCCCCCCGGGGGATCAGATACGCAGTATTTT

J: TRBJ1-1
V: TRBV29-1
D: TRBD1
size: .
CDR3: CSARQGTVTEAFF
DNA: TGCAGCGCCCGACAGGGGACTGTGACTGAAGCTTTCTTT

J: TRBJ2-7
V: TRBV6-2/TRBV6-3
D: .
size: .
CDR3: CASSYSGSATYEQYF
DNA: TGTGCCAGCAGTTATTCAGGGAGCGCAACCTACGAGCAGTACTTC

J: TRBJ2-5
V: TRBV5-4
D: .
size: .
CDR3: CARSSPGRGRETQYF
DNA: TGTGCCCGCAGTTCACCGGGCCGGGGGCGGGAGACCCAGTACTTC

J: TRBJ2-6
V: TRBV7-2
D: .
size: .
CDR3: CASRDSGANVLTF
DNA: TGTGCCAGCAGAGACTCTGGGGCCAACGTCCTGACTTTC

J: TRBJ2-3
V: TRBV27
D: TRBD2
size: .
CDR3: CASSAGVLTDKQYF
DNA: TGTGCCAGCAGTGCGGGAGTTCTCACAGATAAGCAGTATTTT

J: TRBJ2-1
V: TRBV6-2/TRBV6-3
D: TRBD2
size: .
CDR3: CASTPPWPSGRNEQFF
DNA: TGTGCCAGCACCCCCCCCTGGCCTAGCGGGAGGAATGAGCAGTTCTTC

J: TRBJ1-2
V: TRBV5-5
D: TRBD1
size: .
CDR3: CASSLTRGSGYGYTF
DNA: TGTGCCAGCAGCCTAACCAGGGGGAGCGGCTATGGCTACACCTTC

J: TRBJ2-5
V: TRBV7-3
D: TRBD2
size: once
CDR3: CASSLGLAYDKETQYF
DNA: TGTGCCAGCAGCCTAGGACTAGCCTACGATAAAGAGACCCAGTACTTC

J: TRBJ2-5
V: TRBV6-5
D: TRBD2
size: .
CDR3: CASRTSGRETQYF
DNA: TGTGCCAGCAGGACTAGCGGGAGGGAGACCCAGTACTTC

J: TRBJ2-6
V: TRBV6-6
D: .
size: .
CDR3: CASSLIKEQSRANVLTF
DNA: TGTGCCAGCAGTCTGATTAAGGAACAAAGTCGGGCCAACGTCCTGACTTTC

J: TRBJ1-6
V: TRBV28
D: .
size: .
CDR3: CASSFRWGGSPLHF
DNA: TGTGCCAGCAGTTTCCGCTGGGGAGGATCACCCCTCCACTTT

J: TRBJ2-6
V: TRBV11-3
D: .
size: .
CDR3: CASSLVGRGRSGANVLTF
DNA: TGTGCCAGCAGCTTAGTGGGCAGGGGACGCTCTGGGGCCAACGTCCTGACTTTC

J: TRBJ1-3
V: TRBV15
D: TRBD1
size: .
CDR3: CATSRGGQGGGNTIYF
DNA: TGTGCCACCAGCAGAGGGGGACAGGGAGGTGGAAACACCATATATTTT

J: TRBJ2-3
V: TRBV11-3
D: TRBD2
size: .
CDR3: CASSLVSSGSTDTQYF
DNA: TGTGCCAGCAGCTTAGTTTCTAGCGGGAGCACAGATACGCAGTATTTT

J: TRBJ1-1
V: TRBV5-1
D: .
size: .
CDR3: CASRGGGSTEAFF
DNA: TGCGCCAGCAGGGGGGGTGGATCCACTGAAGCTTTCTTT

J: TRBJ1-1
V: TRBV19
D: TRBD1
size: .
CDR3: CASSTTRQGNTEAFF
DNA: TGTGCCAGTAGTACCACTAGACAGGGGAACACTGAAGCTTTCTTT

J: TRBJ2-5
V: TRBV5-1
D: .
size: .
CDR3: CASSTSGDPQETQYF
DNA: TGCGCCAGCAGCACCTCAGGGGATCCCCAAGAGACCCAGTACTTC

J: TRBJ2-5
V: TRBV6-2/TRBV6-3
D: .
size: few
CDR3: CASSSRAVETQYF
DNA: TGTGCCAGCAGCAGTCGGGCAGTGGAGACCCAGTACTTC

J: TRBJ1-1
V: TRBV18
D: TRBD1
size: .
CDR3: CASSPKQGSNTEAFF
DNA: TGTGCCAGCTCACCAAAACAGGGGTCGAACACTGAAGCTTTCTTT

J: TRBJ2-7
V: TRBV7-9
D: .
size: few
CDR3: CASSLVGYYEQYF
DNA: TGTGCCAGCAGCTTAGTGGGGTATTACGAGCAGTACTTC

J: TRBJ1-4
V: TRBV5-1
D: .
size: .
CDR3: CASRQTATNEKLFF
DNA: TGCGCCAGCAGACAAACCGCAACTAATGAAAAACTGTTTTTT

J: TRBJ2-3
V: TRBV19
D: TRBD1
size: .
CDR3: CASSIVGQGDTDTQYF
DNA: TGTGCCAGTAGTATAGTGGGACAGGGAGACACAGATACGCAGTATTTT

J: TRBJ1-1
V: TRBV1
D: .
size: .
CDR3: CTQRRSNTEAFF
DNA: TGCACCCAGCGGAGGTCGAACACTGAAGCTTTCTTT

J: TRBJ1-6
V: TRBV6-5
D: TRBD1
size: .
CDR3: CASQGAARSPLHF
DNA: TGTGCCAGCCAGGGGGCAGCGCGTTCACCCCTCCACTTT

J: TRBJ1-2
V: TRBV29-1
D: TRBD1
size: few
CDR3: CSVEGSGQGFGYTF
DNA: TGCAGCGTTGAAGGTTCAGGACAGGGATTCGGCTACACCTTC

J: TRBJ2-5
V: TRBV11-3
D: TRBD2
size: .
CDR3: CASSPGTSGSIWVTETQYF
DNA: TGTGCCAGCAGCCCCGGGACTAGCGGGAGTATTTGGGTGACGGAGACCCAGTACTTC

J: TRBJ1-4
V: TRBV7-9
D: .
size: .
CDR3: CASSLEVASNEKLFF
DNA: TGTGCCAGCAGCTTAGAGGTGGCCTCTAATGAAAAACTGTTTTTT

J: TRBJ2-7
V: TRBV5-8
D: TRBD2
size: .
CDR3: CASSPYRGGEEQYF
DNA: TGTGCCAGCAGCCCATATCGGGGGGGCGAAGAGCAGTACTTC

J: TRBJ1-1
V: TRBV7-2
D: .
size: .
CDR3: CASSLVGGNTEAFF
DNA: TGTGCCAGCAGCTTAGTAGGGGGGAACACTGAAGCTTTCTTT

J: TRBJ1-1
V: TRBV25-1
D: TRBD1
size: .
CDR3: CANRQGRIGGEAFF
DNA: TGTGCCAACCGACAGGGGAGAATAGGAGGTGAAGCTTTCTTT

J: TRBJ2-5
V: TRBV12-3/TRBV12-4
D: .
size: .
CDR3: CASSFGSGETQYF
DNA: TGTGCCAGCAGTTTCGGGAGTGGAGAGACCCAGTACTTC

J: TRBJ2-4
V: TRBV6-6
D: TRBD1
size: .
CDR3: CASSYSQGALRDIQYF
DNA: TGTGCCAGCAGTTACTCCCAGGGGGCGCTTAGGGACATTCAGTACTTC

J: TRBJ1-4
V: TRBV15
D: .
size: .
CDR3: CATRKGLTARDEKLFF
DNA: TGTGCCACCAGGAAGGGACTAACGGCACGGGATGAAAAACTGTTTTTT

J: TRBJ2-1
V: TRBV19
D: .
size: .
CDR3: CATGTGPYSTCDEQFF
DNA: TGTGCCACCGGGACCGGGCCCTATTCGACTTGTGATGAGCAGTTCTTC

J: TRBJ2-5
V: TRBV27
D: TRBD2
size: once
CDR3: CASRYAGTRGETQYF
DNA: TGTGCCAGCAGATATGCCGGGACTAGGGGGGAGACCCAGTACTTC

J: TRBJ2-1
V: TRBV28
D: TRBD1
size: .
CDR3: CASSLAGQGKYNEQFF
DNA: TGTGCCAGCAGTTTAGCGGGACAGGGAAAATACAATGAGCAGTTCTTC

J: TRBJ2-5
V: TRBV11-3
D: TRBD2
size: .
CDR3: CASSLGLAGKETQYF
DNA: TGTGCCAGCAGCTTGGGACTAGCGGGAAAAGAGACCCAGTACTTC

J: TRBJ2-1
V: TRBV27
D: TRBD1
size: .
CDR3: CASRRGQGFDEQFF
DNA: TGTGCCAGCCGGCGGGGACAGGGGTTCGATGAGCAGTTCTTC

J: TRBJ1-1
V: TRBV6-5
D: .
size: once
CDR3: CASRTTEAFF
DNA: TGTGCCAGCAGAACCACTGAAGCTTTCTTT

J: TRBJ2-7
V: TRBV20-1
D: .
size: .
CDR3: CSASGRADEQYF
DNA: TGCAGTGCTAGTGGGAGAGCGGACGAGCAGTACTTC

J: TRBJ2-7
V: TRBV7-2
D: TRBD1
size: .
CDR3: CASSFAQGSYEQYF
DNA: TGTGCCAGCAGCTTTGCACAGGGGTCCTACGAGCAGTACTTC

J: TRBJ2-2
V: TRBV7-9
D: TRBD2
size: few
CDR3: CASSLVLAEPSNTGELFF
DNA: TGTGCCAGCAGCTTAGTGCTAGCGGAGCCCAGCAACACCGGGGAGCTGTTTTTT

J: TRBJ1-1
V: TRBV11-2
D: .
size: few
CDR3: CASSLGAVNTEAFF
DNA: TGTGCCAGCAGCTTAGGGGCGGTGAACACTGAAGCTTTCTTT

J: TRBJ2-2
V: TRBV19
D: .
size: large
CDR3: CASRISGELFF
DNA: TGTGCCAGTAGGATTTCCGGGGAGCTGTTTTTT

J: TRBJ1-6
V: TRBV19
D: .
size: .
CDR3: CASSARAGGSPLHF
DNA: TGTGCCAGTAGTGCGAGGGCAGGAGGGTCACCCCTCCACTTT

J: TRBJ1-4
V: TRBV28
D: .
size: once
CDR3: CASSKALTPEKLFF
DNA: TGTGCCAGCAGTAAGGCTTTAACTCCCGAAAAACTGTTTTTT

J: TRBJ2-3
V: TRBV9
D: TRBD2
size: .
CDR3: CASSISSGNTDTQYF
DNA: TGTGCCAGCAGCATATCTAGCGGGAACACAGATACGCAGTATTTT

J: TRBJ2-7
V: TRBV29-1
D: .
size: .
CDR3: CSVPWGAGPYEQYF
DNA: TGCAGCGTTCCCTGGGGGGCAGGGCCATACGAGCAGTACTTC

J: TRBJ2-1
V: TRBV7-9
D: TRBD2
size: .
CDR3: CALSGDNEQFF
DNA: TGTGCCCTTAGCGGGGACAATGAGCAGTTCTTC

J: TRBJ2-2
V: TRBV4-2
D: .
size: .
CDR3: CASSASENTGELFF
DNA: TGTGCCAGCAGCGCTTCAGAAAACACCGGGGAGCTGTTTTTT

J: TRBJ2-5
V: TRBV4-1
D: TRBD2
size: once
CDR3: CASSQASLAGGRQTQYF
DNA: TGCGCCAGCAGCCAAGCTTCCCTAGCGGGAGGGAGACAGACCCAGTACTTC

J: TRBJ2-7
V: TRBV28
D: TRBD1
size: .
CDR3: CASRGQGEYYEQYF
DNA: TGTGCCAGCAGGGGACAGGGGGAATACTACGAGCAGTACTTC

J: TRBJ2-5
V: TRBV3-1/TRBV3-2
D: .
size: once
CDR3: CASSQPRVRSSGAQYF
DNA: TGTGCCAGCAGCCAACCCCGCGTCAGGAGTTCAGGGGCCCAGTACTTC